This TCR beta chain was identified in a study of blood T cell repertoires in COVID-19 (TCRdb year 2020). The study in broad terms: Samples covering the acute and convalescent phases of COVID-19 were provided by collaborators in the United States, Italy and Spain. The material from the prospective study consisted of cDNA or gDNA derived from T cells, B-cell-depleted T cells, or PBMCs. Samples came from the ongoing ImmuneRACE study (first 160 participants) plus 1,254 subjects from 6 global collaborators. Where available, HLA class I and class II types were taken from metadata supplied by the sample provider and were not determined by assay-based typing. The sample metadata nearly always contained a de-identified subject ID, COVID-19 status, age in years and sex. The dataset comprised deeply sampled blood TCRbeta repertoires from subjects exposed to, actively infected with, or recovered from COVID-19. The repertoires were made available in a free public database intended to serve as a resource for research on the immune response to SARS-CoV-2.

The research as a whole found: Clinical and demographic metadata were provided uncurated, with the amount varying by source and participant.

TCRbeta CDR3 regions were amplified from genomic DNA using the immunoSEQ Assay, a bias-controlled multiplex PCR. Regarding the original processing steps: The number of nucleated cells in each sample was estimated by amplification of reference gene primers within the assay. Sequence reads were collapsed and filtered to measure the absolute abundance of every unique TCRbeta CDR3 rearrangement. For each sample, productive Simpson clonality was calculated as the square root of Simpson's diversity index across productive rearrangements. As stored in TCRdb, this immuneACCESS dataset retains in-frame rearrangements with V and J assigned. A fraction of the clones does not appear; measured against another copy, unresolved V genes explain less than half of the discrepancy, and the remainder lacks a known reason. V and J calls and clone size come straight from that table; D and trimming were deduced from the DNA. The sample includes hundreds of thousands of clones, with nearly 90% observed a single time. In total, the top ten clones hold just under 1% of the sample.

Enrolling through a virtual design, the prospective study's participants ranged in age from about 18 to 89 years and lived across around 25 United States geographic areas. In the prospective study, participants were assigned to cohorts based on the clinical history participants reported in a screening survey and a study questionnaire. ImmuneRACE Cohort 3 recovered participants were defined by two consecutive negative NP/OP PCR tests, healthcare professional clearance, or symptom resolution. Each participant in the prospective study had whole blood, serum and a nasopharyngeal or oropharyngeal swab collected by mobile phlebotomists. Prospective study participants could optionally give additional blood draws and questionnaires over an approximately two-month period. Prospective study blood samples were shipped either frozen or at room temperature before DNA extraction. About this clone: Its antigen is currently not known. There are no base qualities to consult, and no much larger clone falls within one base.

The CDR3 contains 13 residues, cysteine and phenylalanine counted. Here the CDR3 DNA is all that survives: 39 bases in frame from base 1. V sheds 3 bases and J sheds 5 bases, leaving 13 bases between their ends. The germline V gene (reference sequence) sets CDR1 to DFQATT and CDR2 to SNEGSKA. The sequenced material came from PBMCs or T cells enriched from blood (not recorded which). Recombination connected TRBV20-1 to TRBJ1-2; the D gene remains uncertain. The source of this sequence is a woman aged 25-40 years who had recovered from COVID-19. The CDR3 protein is CSASPTAGYGYTF. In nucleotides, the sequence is TGCAGTGCTAGTCCCACAGCCGGATATGGCTACACCTTC.